One TCR beta chain is described in this entry. Other DNA sequences within the sample encode an identical CDR3. These data belong to a study of blood T cell repertoires in COVID-19. The repertoire was sequenced with immunoSEQ multiplex PCR; TCRdb's copy has only in-frame clones and lacks some. The sample has about 410,000 clones; approximately 91% are singletons. Germline V gives CDR1 LGHNA, CDR2 YSLEER. The CDR3 spans 15 residues. With 0 bases removed from V and 5 bases from J, the gap between germline ends came to 13 bases. Sequencing used peripheral blood. The J gene is TRBJ1-1, the V gene TRBV4-3, with TRBD1 as a possible D gene (5 bases). The receptor comes from a woman between 40 and 50 years old with COVID-19, enrolled during active disease. The CDR3: CASSQDLGGGTEAFF. CDR3 nucleotides: TGCGCCAGCAGCCAAGATCTTGGGGGGGGGACTGAAGCTTTCTTT.